The following is a T cell receptor beta chain sequence with its context. What it binds is not known. This specimen comes from a study of T cell responses to AZD1222 COVID-19 vaccine. Study-wide points: White British people made up most donors, females outnumbered males, and clonal diversity was possibly underestimated. Researchers took repertoire samples only after the peak T cell response had come.

The CDR3 is made up of 15 amino acids. Looked up from germline, CDR1 is PRHDT and CDR2 is FYEKMQ (reference sequence). Trimming at V came to 5 bases and at J to 7 bases, leaving 9 bases not matched to a gene. Measured with immunoSEQ multiplex PCR; TCRdb has only the in-frame clones, and not every one. The table records fewer than 150,000 clones, 93% of them present only once. Here the sequenced sample was peripheral blood, taken on day 0 of AZD1222 vaccination. The clonotype was recovered from an adult in good health. The chain uses TRBV13 and TRBJ2-1, with 9 bases fitting TRBD1. CDR3 DNA sequence: TGTGCCAGCAGCCTCTCCGGGACAGGGTTAAATGAGCAGTTCTTC. It yields the protein CASSLSGTGLNEQFF.